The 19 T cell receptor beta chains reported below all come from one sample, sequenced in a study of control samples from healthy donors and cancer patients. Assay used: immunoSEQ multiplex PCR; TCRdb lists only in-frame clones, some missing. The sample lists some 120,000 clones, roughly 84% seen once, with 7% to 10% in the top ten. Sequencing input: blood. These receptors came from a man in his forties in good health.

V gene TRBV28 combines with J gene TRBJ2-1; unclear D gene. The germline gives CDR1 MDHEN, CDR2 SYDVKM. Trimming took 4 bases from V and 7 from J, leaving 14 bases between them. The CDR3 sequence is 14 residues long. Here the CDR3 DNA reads TGTGCCAGCAGTTCGACTCTCCGCCGGAATGAGCAGTTCTTC. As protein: CASSSTLRRNEQFF.

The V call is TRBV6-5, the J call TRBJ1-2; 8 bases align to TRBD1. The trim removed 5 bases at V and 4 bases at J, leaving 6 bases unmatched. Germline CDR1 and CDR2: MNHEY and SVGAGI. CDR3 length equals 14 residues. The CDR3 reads CASSIQGASYGYTF. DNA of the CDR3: TGTGCCAGCAGTATTCAGGGGGCCAGCTATGGCTACACCTTC.

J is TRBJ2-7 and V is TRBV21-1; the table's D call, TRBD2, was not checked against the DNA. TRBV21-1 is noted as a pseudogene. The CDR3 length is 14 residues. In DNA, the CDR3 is TGTGCCAGCAGCAAAGACCGTGGATTGAGGGAGCAGTACTTC. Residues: CASSKDRGLREQYF.

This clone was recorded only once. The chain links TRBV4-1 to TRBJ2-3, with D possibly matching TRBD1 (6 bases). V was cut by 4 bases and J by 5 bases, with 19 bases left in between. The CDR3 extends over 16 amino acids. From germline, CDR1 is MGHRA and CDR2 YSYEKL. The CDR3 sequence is CASSPSTAAGVDTQYF. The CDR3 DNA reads TGCGCCAGCAGCCCGAGTACGGCGGCAGGGGTAGATACGCAGTATTTT.

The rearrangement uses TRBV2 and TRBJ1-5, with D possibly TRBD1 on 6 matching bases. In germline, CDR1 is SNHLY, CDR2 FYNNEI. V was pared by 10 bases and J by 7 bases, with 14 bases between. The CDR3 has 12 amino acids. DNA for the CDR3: TGTGCCACACAGGGTGAAAAGCAGCCCCAGCATTTT. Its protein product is CATQGEKQPQHF.

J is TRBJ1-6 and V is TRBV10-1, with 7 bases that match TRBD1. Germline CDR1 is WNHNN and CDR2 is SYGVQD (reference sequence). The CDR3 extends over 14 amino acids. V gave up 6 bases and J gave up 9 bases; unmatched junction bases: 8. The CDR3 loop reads CASSSGTVGSPLHF. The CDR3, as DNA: TGCGCCAGCAGCTCCGGGACAGTAGGTTCACCCCTCCACTTT.

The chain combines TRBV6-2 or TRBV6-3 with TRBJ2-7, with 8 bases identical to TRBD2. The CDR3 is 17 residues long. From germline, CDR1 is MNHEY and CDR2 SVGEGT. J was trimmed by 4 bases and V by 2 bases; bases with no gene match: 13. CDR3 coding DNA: TGTGCCAGCAGTTACGGAGGGGCAGGACTAGCATTTTACGAGCAGTACTTC. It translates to CASSYGGAGLAFYEQYF.

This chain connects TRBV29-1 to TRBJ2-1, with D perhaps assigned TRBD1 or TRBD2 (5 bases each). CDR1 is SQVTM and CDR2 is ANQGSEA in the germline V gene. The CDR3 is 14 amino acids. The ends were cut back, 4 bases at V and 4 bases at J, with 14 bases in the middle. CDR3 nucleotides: TGCAGCGTTGGAGTGGGGACCATATACAATGAGCAGTTCTTC. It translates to CSVGVGTIYNEQFF.

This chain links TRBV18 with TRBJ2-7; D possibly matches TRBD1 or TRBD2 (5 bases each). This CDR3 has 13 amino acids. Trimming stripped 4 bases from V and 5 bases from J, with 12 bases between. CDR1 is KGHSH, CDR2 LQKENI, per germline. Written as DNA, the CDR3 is TGTGCCAGCTCACAGGGGAGAGATAACGAGCAGTACTTC. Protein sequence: CASSQGRDNEQYF.

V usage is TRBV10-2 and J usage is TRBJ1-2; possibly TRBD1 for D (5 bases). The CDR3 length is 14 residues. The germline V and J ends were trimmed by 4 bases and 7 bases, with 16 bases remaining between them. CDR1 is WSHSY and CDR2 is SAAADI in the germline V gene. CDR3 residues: CASSVEGLYRGYTF. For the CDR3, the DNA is TGCGCCAGCAGTGTGGAGGGGCTGTATCGTGGCTACACCTTC.

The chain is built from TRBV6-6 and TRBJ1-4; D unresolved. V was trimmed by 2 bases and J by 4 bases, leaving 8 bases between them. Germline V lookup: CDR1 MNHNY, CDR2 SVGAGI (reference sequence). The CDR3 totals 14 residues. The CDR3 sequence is CASSYDKFNEKLFF. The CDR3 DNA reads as TGTGCCAGCAGTTACGACAAGTTTAATGAAAAACTGTTTTTT.

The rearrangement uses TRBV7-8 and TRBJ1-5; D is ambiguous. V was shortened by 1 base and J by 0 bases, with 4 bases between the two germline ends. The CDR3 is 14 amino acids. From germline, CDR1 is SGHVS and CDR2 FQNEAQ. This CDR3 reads CASSLVPSNQPQHF. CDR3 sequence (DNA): TGTGCCAGCAGCTTAGTTCCTAGCAATCAGCCCCAGCATTTT.

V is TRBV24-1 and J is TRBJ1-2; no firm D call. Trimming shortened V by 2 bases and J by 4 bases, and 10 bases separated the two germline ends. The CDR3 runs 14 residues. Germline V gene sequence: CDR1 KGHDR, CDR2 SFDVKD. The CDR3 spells CATSDSGYRYGYTF. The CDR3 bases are TGTGCCACCAGTGATTCGGGGTATCGCTATGGCTACACCTTC.

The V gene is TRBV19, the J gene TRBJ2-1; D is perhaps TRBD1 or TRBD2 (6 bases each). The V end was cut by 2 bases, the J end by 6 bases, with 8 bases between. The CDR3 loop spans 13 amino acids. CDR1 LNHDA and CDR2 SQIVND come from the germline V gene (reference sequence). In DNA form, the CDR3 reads TGTGCCAGTAGTATAACGGGGGCCAATGAGCAGTTCTTC. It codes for CASSITGANEQFF.

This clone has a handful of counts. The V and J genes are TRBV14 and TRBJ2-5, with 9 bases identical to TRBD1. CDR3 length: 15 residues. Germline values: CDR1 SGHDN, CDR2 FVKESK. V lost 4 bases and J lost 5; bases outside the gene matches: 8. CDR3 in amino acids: CASSLGTGYAETQYF. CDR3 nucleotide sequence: TGTGCCAGCAGCCTAGGGACAGGGTACGCCGAGACCCAGTACTTC.

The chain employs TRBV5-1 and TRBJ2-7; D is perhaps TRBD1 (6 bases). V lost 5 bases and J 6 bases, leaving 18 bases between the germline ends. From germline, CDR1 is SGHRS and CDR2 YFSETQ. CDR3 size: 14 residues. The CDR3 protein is CASRLQIGQTEQYF. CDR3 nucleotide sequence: TGCGCCAGCAGATTACAGATTGGACAGACCGAGCAGTACTTC.

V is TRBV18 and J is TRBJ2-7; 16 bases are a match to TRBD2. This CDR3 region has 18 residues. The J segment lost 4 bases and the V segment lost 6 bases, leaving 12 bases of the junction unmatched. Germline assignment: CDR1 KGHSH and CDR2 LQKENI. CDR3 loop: CASSQSSPGLAGGYEQYF. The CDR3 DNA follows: TGTGCCAGCTCCCAGTCTAGCCCGGGACTAGCGGGGGGGTACGAGCAGTACTTC.

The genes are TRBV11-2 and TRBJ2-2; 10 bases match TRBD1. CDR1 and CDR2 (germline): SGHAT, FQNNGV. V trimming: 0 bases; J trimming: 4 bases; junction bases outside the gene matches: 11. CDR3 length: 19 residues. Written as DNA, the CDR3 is TGTGCCAGCAGCTTAGAATTGGGACAGGGGAGAGTAGGCACCGGGGAGCTGTTTTTT. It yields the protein CASSLELGQGRVGTGELFF.

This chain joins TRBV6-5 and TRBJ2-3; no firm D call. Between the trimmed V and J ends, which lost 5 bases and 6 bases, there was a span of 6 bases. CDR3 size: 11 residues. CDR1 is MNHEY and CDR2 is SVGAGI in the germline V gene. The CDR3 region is CASSKVDTQYF. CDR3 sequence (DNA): TGTGCCAGCAGTAAGGTGGATACGCAGTATTTT.